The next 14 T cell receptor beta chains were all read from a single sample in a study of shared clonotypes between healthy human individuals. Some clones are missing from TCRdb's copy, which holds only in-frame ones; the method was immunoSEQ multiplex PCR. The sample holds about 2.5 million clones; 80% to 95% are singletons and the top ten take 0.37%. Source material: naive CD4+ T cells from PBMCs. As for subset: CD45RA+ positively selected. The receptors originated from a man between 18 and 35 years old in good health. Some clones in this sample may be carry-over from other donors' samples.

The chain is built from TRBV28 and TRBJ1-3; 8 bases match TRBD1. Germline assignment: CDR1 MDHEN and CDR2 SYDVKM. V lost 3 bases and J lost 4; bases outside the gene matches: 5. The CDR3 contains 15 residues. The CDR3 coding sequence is TGTGCCAGCAGTTTCCGGGACAGGCCAGGAAACACCATATATTTT. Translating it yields CASSFRDRPGNTIYF.

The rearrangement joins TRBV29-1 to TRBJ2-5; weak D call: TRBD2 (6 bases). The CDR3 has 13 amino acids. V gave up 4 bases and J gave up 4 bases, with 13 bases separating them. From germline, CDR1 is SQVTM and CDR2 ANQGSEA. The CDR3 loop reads CSVGWVGRETQYF. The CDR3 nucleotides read TGCAGCGTTGGTTGGGTCGGGAGAGAGACCCAGTACTTC.

Here the CDR3 DNA reads TGTGCCAGCCGACAGGCGCTTTCCGGGGGCTACACCTTC. This codes for CASRQALSGGYTF. The V call is TRBV2, the J call TRBJ1-2; possibly TRBD1 for D (6 bases). With 8 bases removed from V and 8 bases from J, the gap between germline ends came to 18 bases. The V gene's germline CDR1 is SNHLY and CDR2 FYNNEI. The CDR3 has 13 residues.

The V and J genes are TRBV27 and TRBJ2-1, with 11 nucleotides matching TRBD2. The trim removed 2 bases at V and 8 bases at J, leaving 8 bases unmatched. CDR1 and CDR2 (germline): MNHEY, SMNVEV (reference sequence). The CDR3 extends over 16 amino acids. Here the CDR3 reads CASSLGPSGRKDEQFF. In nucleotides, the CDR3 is TGTGCCAGCAGTTTAGGCCCTAGCGGGAGGAAGGATGAGCAGTTCTTC.

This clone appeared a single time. CDR3 in DNA: TGCGCCAGCAGCTTGGTAGGACAGGGGTCGGAGACCCAGTACTTC. Its protein is CASSLVGQGSETQYF. J is TRBJ2-5 and V is TRBV5-1, with 9 bases aligning to TRBD1. V was pared by 0 bases and J by 5 bases, with 5 bases of the junction left unmatched. The CDR3 runs to 15 residues. In germline, CDR1 is SGHRS, CDR2 YFSETQ.

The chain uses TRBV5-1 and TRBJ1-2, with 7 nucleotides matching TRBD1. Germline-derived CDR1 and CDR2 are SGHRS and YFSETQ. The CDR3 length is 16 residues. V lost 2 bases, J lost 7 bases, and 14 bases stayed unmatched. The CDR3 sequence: CASSFPPKTGRTGYTF. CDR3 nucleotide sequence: TGCGCCAGCAGCTTCCCGCCCAAGACAGGGCGTACTGGCTACACCTTC.

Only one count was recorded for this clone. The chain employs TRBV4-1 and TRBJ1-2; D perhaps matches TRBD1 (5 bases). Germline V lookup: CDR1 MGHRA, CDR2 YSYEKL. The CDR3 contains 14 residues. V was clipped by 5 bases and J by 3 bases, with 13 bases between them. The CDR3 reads CASSVRDLDYGYTF. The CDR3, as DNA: TGCGCCAGCAGCGTCAGGGACCTGGACTATGGCTACACCTTC.

The CDR3 region has the DNA TGTGCCAGCAGGCCGTATGGCCTGACTAATGAAAAACTGTTTTTT. Translated, it gives CASRPYGLTNEKLFF. The chain has TRBV2 and TRBJ1-4; no clear D gene. Trimming shortened V by 6 bases and J by 2 bases, and 13 bases separated the two germline ends. CDR1 and CDR2 (germline): SNHLY, FYNNEI. CDR3 length: 15 residues. The full variable domain, with the rest looked up from reference TRBV2 and TRBJ1-4, is EPEVTQTPSHQVTQMGQEVILRCVPISNHLYFYWYRQILGQKVEFLVSFYNNEISEKSEIFDDQFSVERPDGSNFTLKIRSTKLEDSAMYFCASRPYGLTNEKLFFGSGTQLSVL.

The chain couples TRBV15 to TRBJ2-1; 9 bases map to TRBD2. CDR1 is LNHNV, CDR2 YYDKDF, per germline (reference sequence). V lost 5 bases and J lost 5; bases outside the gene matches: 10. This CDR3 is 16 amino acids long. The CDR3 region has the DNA TGTGCCACCAGCCCAGTATTGGCTAGCGGGAACAATGAGCAGTTCTTC. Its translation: CATSPVLASGNNEQFF.

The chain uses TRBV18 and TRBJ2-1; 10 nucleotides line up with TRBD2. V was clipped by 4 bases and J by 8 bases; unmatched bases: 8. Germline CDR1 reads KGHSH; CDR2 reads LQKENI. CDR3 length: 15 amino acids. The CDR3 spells CASSHSSGRRDEQFF. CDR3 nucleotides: TGTGCCAGCTCACACTCTAGCGGGAGACGGGATGAGCAGTTCTTC.

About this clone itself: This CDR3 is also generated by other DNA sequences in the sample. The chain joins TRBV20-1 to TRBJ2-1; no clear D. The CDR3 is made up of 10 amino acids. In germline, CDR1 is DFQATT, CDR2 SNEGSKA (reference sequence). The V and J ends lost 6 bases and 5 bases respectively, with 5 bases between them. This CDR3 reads CSAHHNEQFF. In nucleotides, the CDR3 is TGCAGTGCCCACCACAATGAGCAGTTCTTC.

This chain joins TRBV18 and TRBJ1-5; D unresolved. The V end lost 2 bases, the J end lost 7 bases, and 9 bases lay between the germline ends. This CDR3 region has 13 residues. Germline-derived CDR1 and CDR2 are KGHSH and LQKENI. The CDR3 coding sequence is TGTGCCAGCTCACCAGCGGTTGAGCAGCCCCAGCATTTT. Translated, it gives CASSPAVEQPQHF. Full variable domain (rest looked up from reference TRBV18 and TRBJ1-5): NAGVMQNPRHLVRRRGQEARLRCSPMKGHSHVYWYRQLPEEGLKFMVYLQKENIIDESGMPKERFSAEFPKEGPSILRIQQVVRGDSAAYFCASSPAVEQPQHFGDGTRLSIL.

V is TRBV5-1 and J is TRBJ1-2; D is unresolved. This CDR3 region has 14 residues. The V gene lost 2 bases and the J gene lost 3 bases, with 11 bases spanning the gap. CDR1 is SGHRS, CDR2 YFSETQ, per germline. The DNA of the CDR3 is TGCGCCAGCAGCTTTTCCCACGGAGACTATGGCTACACCTTC. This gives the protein CASSFSHGDYGYTF.

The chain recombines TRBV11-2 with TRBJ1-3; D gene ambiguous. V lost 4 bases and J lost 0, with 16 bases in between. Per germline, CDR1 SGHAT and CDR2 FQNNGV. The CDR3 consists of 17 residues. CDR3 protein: CASSYLPGGDSGNTIYF. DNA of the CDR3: TGTGCCAGCAGCTATCTTCCGGGCGGGGACTCTGGAAACACCATATATTTT.